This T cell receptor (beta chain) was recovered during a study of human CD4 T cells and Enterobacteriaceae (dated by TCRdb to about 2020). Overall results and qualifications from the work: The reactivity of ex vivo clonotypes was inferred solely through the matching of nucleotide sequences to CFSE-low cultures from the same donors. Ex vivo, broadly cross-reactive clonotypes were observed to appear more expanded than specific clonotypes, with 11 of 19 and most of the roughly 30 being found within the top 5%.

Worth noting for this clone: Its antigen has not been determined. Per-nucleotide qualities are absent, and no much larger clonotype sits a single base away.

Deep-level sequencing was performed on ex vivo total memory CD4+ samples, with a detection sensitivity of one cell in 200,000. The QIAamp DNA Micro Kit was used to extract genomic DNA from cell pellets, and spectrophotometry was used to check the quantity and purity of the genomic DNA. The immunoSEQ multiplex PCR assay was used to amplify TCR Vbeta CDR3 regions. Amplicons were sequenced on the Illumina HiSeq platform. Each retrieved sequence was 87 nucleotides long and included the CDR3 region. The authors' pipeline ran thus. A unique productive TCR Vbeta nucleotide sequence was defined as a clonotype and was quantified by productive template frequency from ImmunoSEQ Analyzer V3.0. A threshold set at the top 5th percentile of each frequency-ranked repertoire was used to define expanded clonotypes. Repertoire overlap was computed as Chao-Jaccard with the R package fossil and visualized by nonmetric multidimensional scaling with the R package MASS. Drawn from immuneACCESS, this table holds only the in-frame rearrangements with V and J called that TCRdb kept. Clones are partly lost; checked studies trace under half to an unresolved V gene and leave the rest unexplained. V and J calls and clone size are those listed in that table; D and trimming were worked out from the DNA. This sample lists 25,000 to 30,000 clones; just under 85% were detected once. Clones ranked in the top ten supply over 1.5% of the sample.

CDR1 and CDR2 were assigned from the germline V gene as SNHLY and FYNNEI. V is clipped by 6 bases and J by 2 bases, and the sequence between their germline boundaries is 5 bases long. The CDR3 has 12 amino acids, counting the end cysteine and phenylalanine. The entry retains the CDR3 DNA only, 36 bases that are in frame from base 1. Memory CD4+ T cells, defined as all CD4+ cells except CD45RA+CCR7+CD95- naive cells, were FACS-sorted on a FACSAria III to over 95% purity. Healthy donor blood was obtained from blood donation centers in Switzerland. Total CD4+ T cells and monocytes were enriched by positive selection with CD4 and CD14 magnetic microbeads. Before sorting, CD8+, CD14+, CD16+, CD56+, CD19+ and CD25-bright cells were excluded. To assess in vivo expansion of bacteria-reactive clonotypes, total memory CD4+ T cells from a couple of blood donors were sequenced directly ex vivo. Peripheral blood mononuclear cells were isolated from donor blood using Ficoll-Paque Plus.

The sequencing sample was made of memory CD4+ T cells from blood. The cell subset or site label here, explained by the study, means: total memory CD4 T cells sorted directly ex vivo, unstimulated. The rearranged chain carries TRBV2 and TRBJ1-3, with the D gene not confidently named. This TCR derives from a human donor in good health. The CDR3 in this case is CASRPTGNTIYF. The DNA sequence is TGTGCCAGCAGGCCTACTGGAAACACCATATATTTT.